This T cell receptor (beta chain) was retrieved from a study of blood T cell repertoires in COVID-19. Overall study: Sites in the United States, Italy and Spain provided acute and convalescent COVID-19 samples. PBMCs, B-cell-depleted T cells, or T cells provided the cDNA or gDNA that made up the material.

Germline V gene data show CDR1 as LNHNV and CDR2 as YYDKDF (reference sequence). The V gene end was trimmed by 0 bases and the J gene end by 5 bases; junction bases not matched to a gene: 13. The CDR3 has 17 residues. In the original processing: Researchers report that nucleated cell counts were estimated from reference gene primer amplification. The data were produced by immunoSEQ multiplex PCR, yet TCRdb's version contains in-frame clones alone and is incomplete. V and J calls and clone size are copied from that table; D and trimming were computed from the DNA. The sample shows about 81,000 clones, roughly four fifths of them seen only once.

The chain joins TRBV15 to TRBJ2-7; 7 bases map to TRBD1. The clonotype comes from a human donor in a cohort sampled during active COVID-19. The sequenced material came from peripheral blood. The CDR3 bases are TGTGCCACCAGCAGAGAAAGGGAGACAGGGATAGTAGACGAGCAGTACTTC. This encodes CATSRERETGIVDEQYF.